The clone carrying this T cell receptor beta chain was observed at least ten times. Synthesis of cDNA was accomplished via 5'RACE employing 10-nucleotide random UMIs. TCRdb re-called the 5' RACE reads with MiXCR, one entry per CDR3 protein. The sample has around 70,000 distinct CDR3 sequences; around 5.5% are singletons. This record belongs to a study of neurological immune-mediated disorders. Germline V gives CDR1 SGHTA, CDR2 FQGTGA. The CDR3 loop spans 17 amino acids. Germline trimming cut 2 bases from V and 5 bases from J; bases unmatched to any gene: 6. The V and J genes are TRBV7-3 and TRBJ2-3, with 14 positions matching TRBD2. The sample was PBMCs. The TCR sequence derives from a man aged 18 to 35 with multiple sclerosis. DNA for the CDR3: TGTGCCAGCAGCTTACCCGGGACTAGCGGGGGTATAGATACGCAGTATTTT. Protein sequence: CASSLPGTSGGIDTQYF.